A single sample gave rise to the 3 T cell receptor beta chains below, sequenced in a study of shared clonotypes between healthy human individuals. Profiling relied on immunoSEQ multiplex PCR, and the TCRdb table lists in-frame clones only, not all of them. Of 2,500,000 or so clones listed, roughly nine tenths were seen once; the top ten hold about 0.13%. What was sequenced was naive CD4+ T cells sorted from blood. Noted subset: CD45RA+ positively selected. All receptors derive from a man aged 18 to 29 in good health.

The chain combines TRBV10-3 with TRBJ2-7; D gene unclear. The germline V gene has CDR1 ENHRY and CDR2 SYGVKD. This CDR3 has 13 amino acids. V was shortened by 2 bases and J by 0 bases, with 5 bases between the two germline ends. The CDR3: CAISEIDSYEQYF. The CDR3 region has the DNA TGTGCCATCAGTGAGATAGACTCCTACGAGCAGTACTTC.

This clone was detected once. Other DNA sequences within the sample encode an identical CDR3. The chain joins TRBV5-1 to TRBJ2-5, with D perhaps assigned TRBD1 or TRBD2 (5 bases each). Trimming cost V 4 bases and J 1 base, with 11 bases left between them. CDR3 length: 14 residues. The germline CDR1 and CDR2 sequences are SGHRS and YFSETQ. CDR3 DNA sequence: TGCGCCAGCAGCCCCGGGACGAGCCAAGAGACCCAGTACTTC. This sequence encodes CASSPGTSQETQYF. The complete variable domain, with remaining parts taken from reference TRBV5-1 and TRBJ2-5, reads KAGVTQTPRYLIKTRGQQVTLSCSPISGHRSVSWYQQTPGQGLQFLFEYFSETQRNKGNFPGRFSGRQFSNSRSEMNVSTLELGDSALYLCASSPGTSQETQYFGPGTRLLVL.

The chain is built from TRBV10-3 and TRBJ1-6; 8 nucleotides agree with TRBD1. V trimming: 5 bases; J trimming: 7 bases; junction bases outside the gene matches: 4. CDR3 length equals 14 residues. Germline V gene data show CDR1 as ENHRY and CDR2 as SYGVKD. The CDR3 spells CAISPGQGNSPLHF. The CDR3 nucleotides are TGTGCCATCAGTCCCGGACAGGGAAATTCACCCCTCCACTTT.